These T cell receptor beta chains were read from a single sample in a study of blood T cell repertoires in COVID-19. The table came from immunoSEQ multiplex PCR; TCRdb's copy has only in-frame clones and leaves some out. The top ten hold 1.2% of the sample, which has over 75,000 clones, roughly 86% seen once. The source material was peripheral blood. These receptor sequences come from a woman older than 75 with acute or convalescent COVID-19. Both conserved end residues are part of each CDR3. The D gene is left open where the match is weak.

CDR3: CASSQGPLSEAFF
J: TRBJ1-1
V: TRBV3-1/TRBV3-2
length: 13
D: NA

CDR3: CASSVEKDRSGAHNEKLFF
J: TRBJ1-4
V: TRBV9
length: 19
D: TRBD1

CDR3: CASKGVGVSPLHF
J: TRBJ1-6
V: TRBV6-5
length: 13
D: NA

CDR3: CASSSQERGTEAFF
J: TRBJ1-1
V: TRBV2
length: 14
D: NA

CDR3: CASSSSGGTWETQYF
J: TRBJ2-5
V: TRBV19
length: 15
D: TRBD2

CDR3: CASSSQQGSGGELFF
J: TRBJ2-2
V: TRBV5-1
length: 15
D: NA

CDR3: CASSQPNPSQYGYTF
J: TRBJ1-2
V: TRBV3-1/TRBV3-2
length: 15
D: NA

CDR3: CASSIESGLHTQYF
J: TRBJ2-3
V: TRBV19
length: 14
D: NA

CDR3: CASSAGDGRWTEAFF
J: TRBJ1-1
V: TRBV5-1
length: 15
D: NA

CDR3: CASRGPGGYSPLHF
J: TRBJ1-6
V: TRBV28
length: 14
D: TRBD1

CDR3: CASSEGTSWEQYF
J: TRBJ2-7
V: TRBV5-1
length: 13
D: TRBD2

CDR3: CASSPIPGQGVIGSPLHF
J: TRBJ1-6
V: TRBV7-2
length: 18
D: TRBD1

CDR3: CASSLGDTGELFF
J: TRBJ2-2
V: TRBV5-5
length: 13
D: NA

CDR3: CASSSGAENVYEQYF
J: TRBJ2-7
V: TRBV19
length: 15
D: NA

CDR3: CASSRGRDVDEQYF
J: TRBJ2-7
V: TRBV5-4
length: 14
D: NA

CDR3: CASSLGGPDEKLFF
J: TRBJ1-4
V: TRBV5-1
length: 14
D: NA

CDR3: CASTGTGKAGELFF
J: TRBJ2-2
V: TRBV7-9
length: 14
D: TRBD1

CDR3: CARLSGRSPYEQYF
J: TRBJ2-7
V: TRBV6-6
length: 14
D: TRBD2

CDR3: CASSSGERARETQYF
J: TRBJ2-5
V: TRBV5-6
length: 15
D: NA

CDR3: CASTRSPERTDTQYF
J: TRBJ2-3
V: TRBV28
length: 15
D: NA

CDR3: CASSLTEGRGEKLFF
J: TRBJ1-4
V: TRBV11-2
length: 15
D: NA

CDR3: CASSQAGLAYFYEQYF
J: TRBJ2-7
V: TRBV14
length: 16
D: TRBD2

CDR3: CASSQGKVLRDEQYF
J: TRBJ2-7
V: TRBV14
length: 15
D: NA

CDR3: CASSFSHGYTF
J: TRBJ1-2
V: TRBV19
length: 11
D: NA